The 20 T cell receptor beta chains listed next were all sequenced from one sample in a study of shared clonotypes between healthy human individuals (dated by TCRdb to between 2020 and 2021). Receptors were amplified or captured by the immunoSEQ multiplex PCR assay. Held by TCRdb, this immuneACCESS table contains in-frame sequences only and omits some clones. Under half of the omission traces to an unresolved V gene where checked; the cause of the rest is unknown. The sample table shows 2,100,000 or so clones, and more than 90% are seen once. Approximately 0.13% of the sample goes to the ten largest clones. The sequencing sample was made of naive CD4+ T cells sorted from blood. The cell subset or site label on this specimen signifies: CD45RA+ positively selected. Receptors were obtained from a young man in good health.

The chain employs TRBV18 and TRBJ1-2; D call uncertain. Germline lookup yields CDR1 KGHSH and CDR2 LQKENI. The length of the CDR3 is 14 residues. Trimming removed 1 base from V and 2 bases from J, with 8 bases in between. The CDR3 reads CASSPQDQNYGYTF. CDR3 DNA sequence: TGTGCCAGCTCACCACAGGACCAAAACTATGGCTACACCTTC.

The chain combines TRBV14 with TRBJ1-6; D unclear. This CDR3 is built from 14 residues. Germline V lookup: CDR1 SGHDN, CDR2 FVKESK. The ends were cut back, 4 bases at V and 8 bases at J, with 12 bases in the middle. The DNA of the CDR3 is TGTGCCAGCAGCCCAGCGCTCGGCTATTCACCCCTCCACTTT. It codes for CASSPALGYSPLHF. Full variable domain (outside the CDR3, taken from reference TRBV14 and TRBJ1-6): EAGVTQFPSHSVIEKGQTVTLRCDPISGHDNLYWYRRVMGKEIKFLLHFVKESKQDESGMPNNRFLAERTGGTYSTLKVQPAELEDSGVYFCASSPALGYSPLHFGNGTRLTVT.

The CDR3 spells CASNPGQPPETQYF. The CDR3 DNA follows: TGTGCCAGCAACCCGGGACAGCCTCCAGAGACCCAGTACTTC. The chain combines TRBV6-1 with TRBJ2-5; the match to TRBD1 covers 7 bases. The CDR3 runs to 14 residues. With 7 bases clipped from V and 4 bases from J, the junction kept 9 bases outside the gene matches. CDR1 is MNHNS and CDR2 is SASEGT in the germline V gene.

The CDR3 here is CASSLATSGTPYNEQFF. The CDR3 DNA reads as TGTGCCAGCAGCTTAGCAACTAGCGGGACCCCCTACAATGAGCAGTTCTTC. The chain has TRBV7-8 and TRBJ2-1, with 10 bases identical to TRBD2. The junction had 4 bases not matched to a gene; V was cut back by 0 bases and J by 2 bases. The CDR3 sequence is 17 residues long. The V gene's germline CDR1 is SGHVS and CDR2 FQNEAQ. Using reference TRBV7-8 and TRBJ2-1 for the parts outside the CDR3, the full variable domain is GAGVSQSPRYKVAKRGQDVALRCDPISGHVSLFWYQQALGQGPEFLTYFQNEAQLDKSGLPSDRFFAERPEGSVSTLKIQRTQQEDSAVYLCASSLATSGTPYNEQFFGPGTRLTVL.

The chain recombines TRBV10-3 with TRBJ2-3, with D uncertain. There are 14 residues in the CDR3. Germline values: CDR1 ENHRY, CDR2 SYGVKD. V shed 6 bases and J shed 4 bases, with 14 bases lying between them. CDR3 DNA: TGTGCCATCAGCCCCCGTGATGGGGCAGATACGCAGTATTTT. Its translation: CAISPRDGADTQYF.

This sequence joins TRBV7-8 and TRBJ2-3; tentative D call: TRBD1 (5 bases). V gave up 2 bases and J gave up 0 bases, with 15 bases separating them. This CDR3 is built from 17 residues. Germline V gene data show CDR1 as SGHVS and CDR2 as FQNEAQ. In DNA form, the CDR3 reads TGTGCCAGCAGCTTACCTTTATTGACAGCTAGCACAGATACGCAGTATTTT. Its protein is CASSLPLLTASTDTQYF. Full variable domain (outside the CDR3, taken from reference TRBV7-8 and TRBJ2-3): GAGVSQSPRYKVAKRGQDVALRCDPISGHVSLFWYQQALGQGPEFLTYFQNEAQLDKSGLPSDRFFAERPEGSVSTLKIQRTQQEDSAVYLCASSLPLLTASTDTQYFGPGTRLTVL.

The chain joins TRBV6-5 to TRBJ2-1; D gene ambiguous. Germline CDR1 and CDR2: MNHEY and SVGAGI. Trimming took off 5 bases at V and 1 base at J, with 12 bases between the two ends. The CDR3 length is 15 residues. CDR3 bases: TGTGCCAGCAGTCCTACACATAATTCCTACAATGAGCAGTTCTTC. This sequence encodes CASSPTHNSYNEQFF.

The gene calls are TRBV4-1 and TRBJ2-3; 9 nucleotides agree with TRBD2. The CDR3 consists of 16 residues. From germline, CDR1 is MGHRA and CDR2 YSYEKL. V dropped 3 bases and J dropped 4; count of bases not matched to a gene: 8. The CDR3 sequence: CASSHPNSGGADTQYF. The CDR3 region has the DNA TGCGCCAGCAGCCATCCCAATAGCGGGGGCGCAGATACGCAGTATTTT.

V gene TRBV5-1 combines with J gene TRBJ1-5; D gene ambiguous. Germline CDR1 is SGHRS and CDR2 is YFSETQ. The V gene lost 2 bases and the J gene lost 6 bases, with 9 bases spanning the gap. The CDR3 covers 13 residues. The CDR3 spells CASSLRVGQPQHF. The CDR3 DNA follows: TGCGCCAGCAGCTTAAGGGTTGGTCAGCCCCAGCATTTT. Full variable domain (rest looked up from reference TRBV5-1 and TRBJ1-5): KAGVTQTPRYLIKTRGQQVTLSCSPISGHRSVSWYQQTPGQGLQFLFEYFSETQRNKGNFPGRFSGRQFSNSRSEMNVSTLELGDSALYLCASSLRVGQPQHFGDGTRLSIL.

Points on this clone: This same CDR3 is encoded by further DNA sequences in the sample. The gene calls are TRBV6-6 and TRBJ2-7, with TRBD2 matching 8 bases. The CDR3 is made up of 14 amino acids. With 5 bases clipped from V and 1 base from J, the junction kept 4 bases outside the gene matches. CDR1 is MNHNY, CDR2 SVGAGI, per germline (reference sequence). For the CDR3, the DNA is TGTGCCAGCAGTCTAGCGGGCGGTTCCTACGAGCAGTACTTC. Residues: CASSLAGGSYEQYF.

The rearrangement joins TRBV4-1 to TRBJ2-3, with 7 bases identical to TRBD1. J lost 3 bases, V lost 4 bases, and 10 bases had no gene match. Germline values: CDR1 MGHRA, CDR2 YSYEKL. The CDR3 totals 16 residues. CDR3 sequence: CASSLTGALGTDTQYF. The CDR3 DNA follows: TGCGCCAGCAGCCTAACAGGGGCCCTTGGTACAGATACGCAGTATTTT.

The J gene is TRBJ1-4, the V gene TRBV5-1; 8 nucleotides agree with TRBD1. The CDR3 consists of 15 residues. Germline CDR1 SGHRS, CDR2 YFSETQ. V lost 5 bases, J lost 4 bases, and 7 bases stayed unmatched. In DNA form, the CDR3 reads TGCGCCAGCAGGGATGACAGGGGTTTTAATGAAAAACTGTTTTTT. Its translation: CASRDDRGFNEKLFF.

This CDR3 is CASSFSDGRREQFF. CDR3 coding DNA: TGTGCCAGCAGTTTTTCGGACGGCCGAAGGGAGCAGTTCTTC. The chain uses TRBV6-6 and TRBJ2-1; D gene ambiguous. Germline-derived CDR1 and CDR2 are MNHNY and SVGAGI (reference sequence). CDR3 length: 14 amino acids. With 4 bases removed from V and 10 bases from J, the gap between germline ends came to 17 bases.

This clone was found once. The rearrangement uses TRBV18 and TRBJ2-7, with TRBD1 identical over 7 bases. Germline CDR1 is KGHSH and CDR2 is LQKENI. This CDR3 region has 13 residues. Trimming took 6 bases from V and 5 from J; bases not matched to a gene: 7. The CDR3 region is CASSLGQANEQYF. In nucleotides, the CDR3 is TGTGCCAGCTCTCTCGGACAGGCGAACGAGCAGTACTTC.

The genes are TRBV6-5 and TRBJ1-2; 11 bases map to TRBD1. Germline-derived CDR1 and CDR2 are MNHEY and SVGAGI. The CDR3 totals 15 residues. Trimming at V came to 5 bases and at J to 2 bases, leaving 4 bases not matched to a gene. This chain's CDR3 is CASSARDRGNYGYTF. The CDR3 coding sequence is TGTGCCAGCAGTGCCCGGGACAGGGGGAACTATGGCTACACCTTC.

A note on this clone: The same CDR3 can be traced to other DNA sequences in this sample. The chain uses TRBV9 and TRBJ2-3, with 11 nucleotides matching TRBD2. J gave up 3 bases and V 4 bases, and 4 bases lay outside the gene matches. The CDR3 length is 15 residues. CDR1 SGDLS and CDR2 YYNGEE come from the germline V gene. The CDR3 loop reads CASSTTSGSTDTQYF. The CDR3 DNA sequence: TGTGCCAGCAGCACCACTAGCGGGAGTACAGATACGCAGTATTTT. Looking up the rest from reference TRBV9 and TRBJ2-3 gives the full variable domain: DSGVTQTPKHLITATGQRVTLRCSPRSGDLSVYWYQQSLDQGLQFLIQYYNGEERAKGNILERFSAQQFPDLHSELNLSSLELGDSALYFCASSTTSGSTDTQYFGPGTRLTVL.

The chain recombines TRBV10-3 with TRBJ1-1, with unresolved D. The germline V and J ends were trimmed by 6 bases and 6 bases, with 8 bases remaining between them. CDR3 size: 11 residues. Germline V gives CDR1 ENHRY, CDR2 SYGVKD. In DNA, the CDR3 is TGTGCCATCAGGGACCTCGCTGAAGCTTTCTTT. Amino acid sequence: CAIRDLAEAFF.

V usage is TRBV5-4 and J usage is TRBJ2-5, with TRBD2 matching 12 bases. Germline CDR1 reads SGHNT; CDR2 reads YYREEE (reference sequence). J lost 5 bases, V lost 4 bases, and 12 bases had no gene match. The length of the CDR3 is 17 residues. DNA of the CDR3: TGTGCCAGCAGCCCTAGACTAGCGGGGGCCACAGGGGAGACCCAGTACTTC. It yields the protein CASSPRLAGATGETQYF.

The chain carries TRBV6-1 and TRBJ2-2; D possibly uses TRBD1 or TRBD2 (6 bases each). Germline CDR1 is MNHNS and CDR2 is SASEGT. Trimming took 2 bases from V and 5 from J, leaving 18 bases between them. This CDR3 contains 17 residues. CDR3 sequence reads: CASSERVGGQKTGELFF. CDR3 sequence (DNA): TGTGCCAGCAGTGAAAGAGTAGGGGGGCAGAAGACCGGGGAGCTGTTTTTT.

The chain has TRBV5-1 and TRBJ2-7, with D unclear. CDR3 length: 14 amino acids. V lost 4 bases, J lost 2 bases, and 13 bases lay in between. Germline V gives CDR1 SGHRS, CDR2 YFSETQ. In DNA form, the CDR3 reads TGCGCCAGCAGCCATAGCCCGATACCCTACGAGCAGTACTTC. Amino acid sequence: CASSHSPIPYEQYF.